This T cell receptor (beta chain) was documented in a study of cytomegalovirus exposure and HLA in healthy donors. This CDR3 comprises 14 residues. Germline loops: CDR1 SEHNR, CDR2 FQNEAQ (reference sequence). V was pared by 2 bases and J by 8 bases, with 13 bases between. The PCR made use of 60 Vbeta and 13 Jbeta primers. Sequencing was performed with immunoSEQ multiplex PCR; in TCRdb, only in-frame clones are kept and a portion is missing. The sample shows a few hundred thousand clones, approximately 81% of them seen only once. V and J are TRBV7-9 and TRBJ2-1; D is possibly TRBD2 (6 bases). This clonotype was obtained from a man in his thirties or forties in good health and CMV-seronegative. The specimen sequenced was PBMCs. This chain's CDR3 is CASSLTGTGHEQFF. Here the CDR3 DNA reads TGTGCCAGCAGCTTAACCGGGACTGGACATGAGCAGTTCTTC.